This T cell receptor (beta chain) was recovered during a study of blood T cell repertoires in COVID-19. Study information: Sample material is recorded as cDNA or gDNA derived from T cells, B-cell-depleted T cells, or PBMCs.

Clinical history reported by participants formed the basis on which cohorts were assigned. The V end was cut by 1 base, the J end by 0 bases, with 10 bases between. The CDR3 extends over 17 amino acids. Germline V gene sequence: CDR1 LNHNV, CDR2 YYDKDF (reference sequence). Clones were sequenced by immunoSEQ multiplex PCR, and TCRdb holds only the in-frame ones, with some missing. The table lists about 240,000 clones, roughly 86% of them singletons, with 3.3% in the top ten. Sequenced material: PBMCs or T cells enriched from blood (not recorded which). The TCR originated in a woman aged 40 to 50 with acute COVID-19. The chain carries TRBV15 and TRBJ1-6, with a tentative D call TRBD1 (6 bases). The CDR3 region has the DNA TGTGCCACCAGCAGAGGCCAGGGGAGCTCCTATAATTCACCCCTCCACTTT. Translation: CATSRGQGSSYNSPLHF.